This T cell receptor beta chain originates from a study of B cell selection in AIRE deficiency. General study results and limits: Patient Tconv cells held about 28% of Treg sequences shared by healthy donors. Shared Treg sequences had shorter CDR3s, biased toward rearrangements with few non-templated insertions. With only TCRbeta sequenced, 35% to 45% of shared healthy Treg sequences overlapped Tconv.

In the authors' workflow: Treg pools: roughly 6.2x10^4 distinct patient, some 90,000 donor TCRbeta sequences. Here immunoSEQ multiplex PCR was the method, and the copy in TCRdb shows in-frame clones only, minus some. D and trimming come from the DNA, and the V and J calls and clone size come from that table. The sample contains 20,000 to 30,000 clones, 92% of which appear only once. Regulatory T cells were sorted as CD4+CD25hiCD127low/negative. The germline CDR1 and CDR2 sequences are LNHDA and SQIVND (reference sequence). The length of the CDR3 is 15 residues. Trimming cost V 10 bases and J 5 bases; bases outside gene matches: 12. About this clone itself: The antigen is undetermined.

The V and J genes are TRBV19 and TRBJ2-5, with TRBD1 matching 11 bases. Sequencing was carried out using CD4+CD25+ Tregs sorted from PBMCs. This receptor was obtained from a human donor in good health. The CDR3 DNA is TGTGCCACCAGGGCCCGAGGACAGGGGGCGGAGACCCAGTACTTC. The encoded protein is CATRARGQGAETQYF.